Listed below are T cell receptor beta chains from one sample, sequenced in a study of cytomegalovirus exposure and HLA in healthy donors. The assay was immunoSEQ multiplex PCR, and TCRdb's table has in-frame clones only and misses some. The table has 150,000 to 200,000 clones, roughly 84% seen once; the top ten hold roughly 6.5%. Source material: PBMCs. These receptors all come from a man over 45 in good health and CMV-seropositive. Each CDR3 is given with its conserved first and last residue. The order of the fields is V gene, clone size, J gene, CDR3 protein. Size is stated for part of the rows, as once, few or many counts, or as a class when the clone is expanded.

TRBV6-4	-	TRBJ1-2	CASSDRTGGRFGYTF
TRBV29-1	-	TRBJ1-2	CSVDSYGYTF
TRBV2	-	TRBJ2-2	CASSAREEELFF
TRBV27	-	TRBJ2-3	CASSLIREGGVDTQYF
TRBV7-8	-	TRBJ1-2	CASSRDFNYGYTF
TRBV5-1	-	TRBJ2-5	CASSLGDRGETQYF
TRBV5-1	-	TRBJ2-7	CASSLAGGAVDEQYF
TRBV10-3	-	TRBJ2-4	CAVSGTDLDKNIQYF
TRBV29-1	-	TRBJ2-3	CSVEFPSGTDTQYF
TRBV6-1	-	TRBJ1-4	CASSFVSNEKLFF
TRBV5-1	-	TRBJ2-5	CASSSRLGGREETQYF
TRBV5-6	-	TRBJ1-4	CASSISGAEKLFF
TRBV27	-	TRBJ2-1	CASSLRQGPYNEQFF
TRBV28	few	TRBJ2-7	CASSSATDPYEQYF
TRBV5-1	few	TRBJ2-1	CASSPSGTGTVPNEQFF
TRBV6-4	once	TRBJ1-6	CASSEGSSYNSPLHF
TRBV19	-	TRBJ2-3	CASSIAPIAGGPTDTQYF
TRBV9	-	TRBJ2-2	CASTPRGSTGELFF
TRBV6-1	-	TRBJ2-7	CASSEAAAYEQYF
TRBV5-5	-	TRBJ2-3	CASSLIAASTDTQYF
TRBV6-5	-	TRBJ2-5	CASRFTRGQETQYF
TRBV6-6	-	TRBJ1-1	CASSYGQLNTEAFF
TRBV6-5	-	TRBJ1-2	CASSSTDRGYGYTF
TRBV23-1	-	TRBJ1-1	CASSQAGTEAFF
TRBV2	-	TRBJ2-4	CASSSSGGARSAKNIQYF
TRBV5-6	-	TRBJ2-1	CASSGLSGRAIPYNEQFF
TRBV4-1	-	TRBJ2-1	CASSANPLAGASNEQFF
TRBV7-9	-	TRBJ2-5	CASSLALTELQETQYF